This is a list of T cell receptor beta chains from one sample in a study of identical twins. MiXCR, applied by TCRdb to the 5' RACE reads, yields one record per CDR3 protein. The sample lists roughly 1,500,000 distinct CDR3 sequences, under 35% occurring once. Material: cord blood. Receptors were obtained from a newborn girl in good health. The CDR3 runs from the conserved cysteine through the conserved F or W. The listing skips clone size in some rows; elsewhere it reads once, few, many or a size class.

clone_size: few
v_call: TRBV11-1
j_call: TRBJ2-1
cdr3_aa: CASSSDRGRVAYNEQFF

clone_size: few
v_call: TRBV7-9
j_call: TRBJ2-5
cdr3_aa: CASSIAGAETQYF

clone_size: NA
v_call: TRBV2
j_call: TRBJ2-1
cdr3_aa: CASTGLAGWGLSNEQFF

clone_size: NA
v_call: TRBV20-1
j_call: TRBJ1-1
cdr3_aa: CSARDPAQGYEAFF

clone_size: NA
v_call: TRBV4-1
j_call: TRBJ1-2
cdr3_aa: CASSQDGGQSNGYTF

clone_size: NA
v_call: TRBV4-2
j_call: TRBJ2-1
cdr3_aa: CASSQVGLGVLETQFF

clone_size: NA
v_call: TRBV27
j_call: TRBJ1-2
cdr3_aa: CASSLTGAQGANYGYTF

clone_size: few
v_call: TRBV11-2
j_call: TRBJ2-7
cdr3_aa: CASSLVESRYEQYF

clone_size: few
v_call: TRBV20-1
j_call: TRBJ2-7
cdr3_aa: CSARVTTYEQYF

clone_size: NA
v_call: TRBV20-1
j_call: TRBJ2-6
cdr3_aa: CSARLAGSSGANVLTF

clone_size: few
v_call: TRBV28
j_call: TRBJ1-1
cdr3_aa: CASSLGGAAFF

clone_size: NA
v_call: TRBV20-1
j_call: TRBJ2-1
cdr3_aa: CSASRDRGVYEQFF

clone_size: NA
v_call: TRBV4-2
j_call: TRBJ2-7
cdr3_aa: CASSQNLAYEQYF

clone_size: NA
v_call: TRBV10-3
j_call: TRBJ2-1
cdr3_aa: CAISGASPSSYNEQFF

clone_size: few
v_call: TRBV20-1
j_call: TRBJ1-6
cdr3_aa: CSARYRDYNSPLHF

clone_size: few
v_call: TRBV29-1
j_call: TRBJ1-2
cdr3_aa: CSVGGPLSPGGYTF

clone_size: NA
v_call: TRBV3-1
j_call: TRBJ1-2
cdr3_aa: CASSQKAGNGYTF

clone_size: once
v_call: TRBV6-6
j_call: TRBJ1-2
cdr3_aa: CASSSSPYRVDGYTF

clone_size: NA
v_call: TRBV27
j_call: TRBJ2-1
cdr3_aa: CASSFWDRVSEQFF

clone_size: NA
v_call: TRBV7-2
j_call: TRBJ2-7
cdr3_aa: CASSLSRGFAYEQYF

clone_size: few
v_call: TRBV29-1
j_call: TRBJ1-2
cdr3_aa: CSVLRGKGYTF

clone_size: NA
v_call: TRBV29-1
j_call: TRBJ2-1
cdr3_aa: CSVFDRANEQFF

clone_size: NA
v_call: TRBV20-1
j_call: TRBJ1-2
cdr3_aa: CSARSGGLNYGYTF

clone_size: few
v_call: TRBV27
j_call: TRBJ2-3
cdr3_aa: CASSPLGRGKDTQYF

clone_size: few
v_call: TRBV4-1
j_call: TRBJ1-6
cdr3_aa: CASSPYRVYNSPLHF

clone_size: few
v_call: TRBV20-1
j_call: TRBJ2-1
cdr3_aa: CSATGREGPYNEQFF

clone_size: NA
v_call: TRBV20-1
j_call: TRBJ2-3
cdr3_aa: CSARKPSGRWADTQYF

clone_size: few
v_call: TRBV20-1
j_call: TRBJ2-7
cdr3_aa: CSAQGTSGRTYEQYF

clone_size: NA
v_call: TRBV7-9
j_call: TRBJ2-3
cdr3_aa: CASSSGGVGARSTDTQYF

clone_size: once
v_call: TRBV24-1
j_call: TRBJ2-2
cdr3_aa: CATSDFQTGNTGELFF

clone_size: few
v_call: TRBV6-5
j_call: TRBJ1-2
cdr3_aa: CASSYSGQEPLYGYTF

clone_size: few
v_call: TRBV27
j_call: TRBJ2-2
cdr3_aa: CASTWRETGELFF

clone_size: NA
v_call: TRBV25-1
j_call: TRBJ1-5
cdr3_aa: CASSEGRGGGNQPQHF

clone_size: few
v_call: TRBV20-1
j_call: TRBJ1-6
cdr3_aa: CSARTAGTSPLHF

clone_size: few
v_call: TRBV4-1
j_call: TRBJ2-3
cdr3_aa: CASSPGGGDTDTQYF

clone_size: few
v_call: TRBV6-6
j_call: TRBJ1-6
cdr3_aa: CASRGVNSPLHF

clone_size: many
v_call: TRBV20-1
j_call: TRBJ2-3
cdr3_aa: CSARIAGVTDTQYF

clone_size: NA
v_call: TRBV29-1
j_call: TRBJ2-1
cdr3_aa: CSATHIPEQFF

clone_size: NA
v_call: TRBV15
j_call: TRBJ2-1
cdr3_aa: CDTSLAGPYNEQFF

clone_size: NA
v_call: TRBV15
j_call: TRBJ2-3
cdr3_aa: CATSRTPGGNWQYF

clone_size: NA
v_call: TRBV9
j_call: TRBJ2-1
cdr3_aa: CASSVRRDYNEQFF

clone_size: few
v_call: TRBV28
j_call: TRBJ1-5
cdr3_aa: CASSFTTSQPQHF

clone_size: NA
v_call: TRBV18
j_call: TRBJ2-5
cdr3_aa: CASSPRYRGGDEQYF

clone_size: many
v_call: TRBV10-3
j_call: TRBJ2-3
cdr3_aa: CAISESGLAGSVDTQYF

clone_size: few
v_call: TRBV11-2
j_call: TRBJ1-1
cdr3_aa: CASSLARAMNTEAFF

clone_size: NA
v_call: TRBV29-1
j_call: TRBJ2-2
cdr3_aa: CSYSRRNTGELFF

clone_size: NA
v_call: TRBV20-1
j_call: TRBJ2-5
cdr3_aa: CSARSNGGRETQYF

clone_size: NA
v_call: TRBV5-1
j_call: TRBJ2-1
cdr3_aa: CASSRTSSGSNNEQFF

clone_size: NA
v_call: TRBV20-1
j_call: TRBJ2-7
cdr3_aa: CSARGRQGGLDSYEQYF

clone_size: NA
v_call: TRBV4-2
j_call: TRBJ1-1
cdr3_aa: CASSQDQSMNTEAFF

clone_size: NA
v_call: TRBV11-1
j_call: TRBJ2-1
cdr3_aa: CASSLTLSPRPSSGGNNEQFF